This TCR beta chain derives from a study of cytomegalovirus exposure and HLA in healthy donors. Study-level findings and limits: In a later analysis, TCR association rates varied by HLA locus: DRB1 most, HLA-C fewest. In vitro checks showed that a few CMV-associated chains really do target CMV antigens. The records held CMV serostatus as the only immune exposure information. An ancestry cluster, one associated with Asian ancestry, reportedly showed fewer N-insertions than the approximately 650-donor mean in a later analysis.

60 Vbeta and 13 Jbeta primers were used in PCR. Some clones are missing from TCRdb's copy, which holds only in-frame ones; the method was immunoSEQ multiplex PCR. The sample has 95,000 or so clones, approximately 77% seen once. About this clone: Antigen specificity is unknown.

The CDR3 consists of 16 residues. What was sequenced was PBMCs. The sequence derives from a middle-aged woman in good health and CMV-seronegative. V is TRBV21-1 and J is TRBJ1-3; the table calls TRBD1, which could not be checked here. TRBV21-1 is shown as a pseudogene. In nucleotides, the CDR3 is TGTGCCAGCAACCGGGACAGAAAAAAGGAGGATTACACCATATATTTT. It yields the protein CASNRDRKKEDYTIYF.